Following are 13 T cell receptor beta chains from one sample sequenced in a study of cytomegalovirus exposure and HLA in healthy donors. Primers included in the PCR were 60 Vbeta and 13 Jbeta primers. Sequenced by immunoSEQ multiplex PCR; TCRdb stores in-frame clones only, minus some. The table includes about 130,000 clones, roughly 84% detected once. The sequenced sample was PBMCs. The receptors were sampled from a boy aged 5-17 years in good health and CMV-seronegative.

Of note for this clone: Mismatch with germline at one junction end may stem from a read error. CDR3 protein: CAWNRGPGGYPF. CDR3 in DNA: TGTGCCTGGAACAGGGGGCCGGGTGGCTACCCCTTC. The chain combines TRBV30 with TRBJ1-2; TRBD1 matches at 9 bases. The CDR3 sequence is 12 residues long. Per germline, CDR1 GTSNPN and CDR2 SVGIG (reference sequence).

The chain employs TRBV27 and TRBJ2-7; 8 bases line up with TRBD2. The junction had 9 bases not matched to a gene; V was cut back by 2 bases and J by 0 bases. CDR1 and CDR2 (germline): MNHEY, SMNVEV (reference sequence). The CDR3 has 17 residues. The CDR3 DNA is TGTGCCAGCAGTTTAAGTCGAGTAGCGGGATACTCCTACGAGCAGTACTTC. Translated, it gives CASSLSRVAGYSYEQYF.

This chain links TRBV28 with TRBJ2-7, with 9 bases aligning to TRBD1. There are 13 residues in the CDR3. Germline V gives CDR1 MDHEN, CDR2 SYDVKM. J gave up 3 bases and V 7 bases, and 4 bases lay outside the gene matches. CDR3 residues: CASKSTGGYEQYF. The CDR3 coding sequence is TGTGCCAGCAAATCGACAGGGGGCTACGAGCAGTACTTC.

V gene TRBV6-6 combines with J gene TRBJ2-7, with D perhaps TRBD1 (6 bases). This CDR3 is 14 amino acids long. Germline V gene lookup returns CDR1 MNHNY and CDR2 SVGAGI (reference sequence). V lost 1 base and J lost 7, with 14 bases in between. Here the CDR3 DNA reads TGTGCCAGCAGTTACTTCCCAGGGACAAGGGAGCAGTACTTC. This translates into CASSYFPGTREQYF.

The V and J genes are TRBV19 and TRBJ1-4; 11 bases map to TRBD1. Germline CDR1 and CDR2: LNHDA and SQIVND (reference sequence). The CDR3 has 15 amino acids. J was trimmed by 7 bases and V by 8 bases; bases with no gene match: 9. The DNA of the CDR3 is TGTGCCAGTTCCGCCATAGGGACAGGGGGTGAAAAACTGTTTTTT. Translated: CASSAIGTGGEKLFF.

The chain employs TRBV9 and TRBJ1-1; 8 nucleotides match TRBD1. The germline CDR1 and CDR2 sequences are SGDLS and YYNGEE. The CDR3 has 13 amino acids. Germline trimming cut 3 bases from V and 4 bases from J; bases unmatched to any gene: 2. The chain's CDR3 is CASSGTGGTEAFF. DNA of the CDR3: TGTGCCAGCAGCGGAACAGGGGGCACTGAAGCTTTCTTT.

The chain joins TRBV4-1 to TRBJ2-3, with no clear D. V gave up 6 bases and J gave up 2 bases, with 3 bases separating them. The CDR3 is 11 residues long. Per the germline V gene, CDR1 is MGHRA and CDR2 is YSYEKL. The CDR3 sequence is CASSHTDTQYF. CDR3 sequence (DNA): TGCGCCAGCAGTCACACAGATACGCAGTATTTT.

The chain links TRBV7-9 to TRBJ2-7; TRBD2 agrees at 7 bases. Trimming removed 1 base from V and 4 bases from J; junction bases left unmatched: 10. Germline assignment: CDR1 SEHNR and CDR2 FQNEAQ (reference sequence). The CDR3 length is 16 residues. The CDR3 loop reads CASSLVMGTGGYEQYF. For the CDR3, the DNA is TGTGCCAGCAGCTTAGTGATGGGGACGGGGGGTTACGAGCAGTACTTC.

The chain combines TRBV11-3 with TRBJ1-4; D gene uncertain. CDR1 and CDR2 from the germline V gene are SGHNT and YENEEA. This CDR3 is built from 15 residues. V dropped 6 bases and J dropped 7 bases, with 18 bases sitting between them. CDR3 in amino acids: CASSQWFEHPEKLFF. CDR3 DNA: TGTGCCAGCAGTCAATGGTTCGAACATCCTGAAAAACTGTTTTTT. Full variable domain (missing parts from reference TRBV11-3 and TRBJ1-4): EAGVVQSPRYKIIEKKQPVAFWCNPISGHNTLYWYLQNLGQGPELLIRYENEEAVDDSQLPKDRFSAERLKGVDSTLKIQPAELGDSAVYLCASSQWFEHPEKLFFGSGTQLSVL.

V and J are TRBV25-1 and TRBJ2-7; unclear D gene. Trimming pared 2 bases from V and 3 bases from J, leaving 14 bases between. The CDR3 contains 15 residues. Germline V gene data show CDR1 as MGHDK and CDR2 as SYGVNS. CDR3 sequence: CASSEIPLWSYEQYF. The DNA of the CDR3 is TGTGCCAGCAGTGAAATCCCCCTATGGAGCTACGAGCAGTACTTC.

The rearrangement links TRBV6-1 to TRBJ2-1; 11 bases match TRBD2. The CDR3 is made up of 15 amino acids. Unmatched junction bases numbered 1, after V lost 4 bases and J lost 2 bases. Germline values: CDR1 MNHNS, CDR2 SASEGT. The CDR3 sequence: CASSALAGAYNEQFF. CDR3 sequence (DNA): TGTGCCAGCAGTGCACTAGCGGGAGCCTACAATGAGCAGTTCTTC.

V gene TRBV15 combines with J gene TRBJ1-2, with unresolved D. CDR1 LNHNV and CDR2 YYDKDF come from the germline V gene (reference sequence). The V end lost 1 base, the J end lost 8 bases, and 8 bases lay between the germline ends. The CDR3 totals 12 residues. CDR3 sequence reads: CATSRGPRGYTF. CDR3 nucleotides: TGTGCCACCAGCAGAGGGCCTCGCGGCTACACCTTC.

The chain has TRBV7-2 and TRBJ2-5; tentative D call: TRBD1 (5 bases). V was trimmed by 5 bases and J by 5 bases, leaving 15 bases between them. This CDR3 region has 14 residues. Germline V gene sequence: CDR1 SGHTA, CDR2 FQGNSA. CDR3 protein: CASSETGARETQYF. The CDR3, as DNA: TGTGCCAGCAGCGAGACTGGGGCGAGGGAGACCCAGTACTTC.